What follows describes a single T cell receptor (beta chain). This sample is part of a study of blood T cell repertoires in COVID-19. Background on the study: Both acute and convalescent COVID-19 samples were obtained from the United States, Italy and Spain. T cells, B-cell-depleted T cells, or PBMCs provided the cDNA or gDNA that served as material.

V lost 5 bases to trimming and J lost 0 bases; unmatched junction nucleotides: 10. Germline values: CDR1 SGHTA, CDR2 FQGTGA. The CDR3 loop spans 18 amino acids. Methods used by the authors: For nucleated cells, counts were estimated from reference gene primer amplification. Generated by immunoSEQ multiplex PCR, the TCRdb table keeps only in-frame clones and is missing some. V, J and clone size reflect that table, while D and trimming were determined from the DNA. The repertoire has 90,000 to 150,000 clones, roughly 89% of them found once; the top ten carry 19%. The specimen was peripheral blood. The chain links TRBV7-3 to TRBJ2-1; 10 bases are a match to TRBD2. This sequence was found in a human donor with acute or convalescent COVID-19. The donor label of this sample is uncertain. CDR3 bases: TGTGCCAGCAGCAACGGGGCTAGCGGGGGAAGCTCCTACAATGAGCAGTTCTTC. Its protein product is CASSNGASGGSSYNEQFF.